The 32 T cell receptor beta chains in this list originate from one sample, sequenced in a study of T cells in Graves' hyperthyroidism and ophthalmopathy. TCR beta CDR3 sequences were amplified from RNA transcripts. The primer set for the first-round RT-PCR of the TCR CDR3 was HTBI. TCRdb re-called the multiplex PCR reads through MiXCR, storing one row per CDR3 protein. Of under 300,000 distinct CDR3 sequences listed, roughly 15% are singletons. Sequenced material: blood. The receptors originated from a woman aged 45-59 years with Graves' hyperthyroidism that later progressed to Graves' ophthalmopathy.

This clonotype was recorded at least ten times. The chain joins TRBV5-1 to TRBJ2-5, with 9 nucleotides matching TRBD1. The length of the CDR3 is 15 residues. V shed 4 bases, J shed 2 bases, and the junction held 6 bases outside the gene matches. Looked up from germline, CDR1 is SGHRS and CDR2 is YFSETQ. CDR3 sequence reads: CASSVAGTGQETQYF. The CDR3, as DNA: TGCGCCAGCAGCGTCGCCGGGACAGGGCAAGAGACCCAGTACTTC.

The chain couples TRBV19 to TRBJ2-1, with D possibly called TRBD1 or TRBD2 (5 bases each). Trimming shortened V by 5 bases and J by 6 bases, and 14 bases separated the two germline ends. From germline, CDR1 is LNHDA and CDR2 SQIVND (reference sequence). The CDR3 extends over 14 amino acids. The CDR3 DNA follows: TGTGCCAGTAGTTCACTCGGGACCCTCAATGAGCAGTTCTTC. It translates to CASSSLGTLNEQFF. Full variable domain (missing parts from reference TRBV19 and TRBJ2-1): DGGITQSPKYLFRKEGQNVTLSCEQNLNHDAMYWYRQDPGQGLRLIYYSQIVNDFQKGDIAEGYSVSREKKESFPLTVTSAQKNPTAFYLCASSSLGTLNEQFFGPGTRLTVL.

This clonotype was detected a few times. V and J are TRBV9 and TRBJ2-5; D is perhaps TRBD1 or TRBD2 (7 bases each). V lost 2 bases and J lost 5, with 13 bases in between. The V gene's germline CDR1 is SGDLS and CDR2 YYNGEE. This CDR3 region has 14 residues. This CDR3 is CASSVGRGLETQYF. CDR3 nucleotide sequence: TGTGCCAGCAGCGTGGGGAGGGGGCTGGAGACCCAGTACTTC.

The rearrangement uses TRBV12-3 or TRBV12-4 and TRBJ2-1; 9 bases are shared with TRBD2. The CDR3 totals 14 residues. V was clipped by 5 bases and J by 7 bases; unmatched bases: 6. The CDR3 spells CASSPSGIGNEQFF. The CDR3 DNA is TGTGCCAGCAGTCCTAGCGGGATAGGAAATGAGCAGTTCTTC.

The chain is built from TRBV7-9 and TRBJ2-3; no clear D. Germline CDR1 reads SEHNR; CDR2 reads FQNEAQ (reference sequence). Trimming took 5 bases from V and 1 from J, leaving 16 bases between them. The CDR3 length is 16 residues. The DNA of the CDR3 is TGTGCCAGCAGCGAACCGAGAAACCTTCGCACAGATACGCAGTATTTT. Translated, it gives CASSEPRNLRTDTQYF.

In its sample, this clonotype was seen many times. This chain links TRBV2 with TRBJ1-2; perhaps TRBD1 as D (6 bases). The length of the CDR3 is 16 residues. The germline CDR1 and CDR2 sequences are SNHLY and FYNNEI. V dropped 5 bases and J dropped 2 bases, with 18 bases sitting between them. For the CDR3, the DNA is TGTGCCAGCAGTTTCGGACAGCCCAAAGGGAACTATGGCTACACCTTC. Translated: CASSFGQPKGNYGYTF.

The sample holds many counts of this clonotype. The rearrangement links TRBV12-3 or TRBV12-4 to TRBJ1-1, with unresolved D. This CDR3 is built from 13 residues. V lost 6 bases to trimming and J lost 3 bases, with 11 bases between them. Here the CDR3 reads CASRLAAHTEAFF. The CDR3 nucleotides read TGTGCCAGCAGACTGGCCGCCCACACTGAAGCTTTCTTT.

This sequence joins TRBV20-1 and TRBJ1-1; no clear D. The V and J ends lost 8 bases and 1 base respectively, with 14 bases between them. From germline, CDR1 is DFQATT and CDR2 SNEGSKA (reference sequence). The length of the CDR3 is 13 residues. For the CDR3, the DNA is TGCAGTTATATAGGGAGCACGAACACTGAAGCTTTCTTT. Translation gives CSYIGSTNTEAFF.

The sample holds a few counts of this clonotype. The chain combines TRBV19 with TRBJ2-5; TRBD1 agrees at 7 bases. Unmatched junction bases numbered 4, after V lost 5 bases and J lost 4 bases. This CDR3 has 13 residues. The germline gives CDR1 LNHDA, CDR2 SQIVND (reference sequence). As DNA, the CDR3 is TGTGCCAGTAGTCTACAGGGGACAGAGACCCAGTACTTC. Translation: CASSLQGTETQYF.

Many counts were recorded for this clonotype. V and J are TRBV12-3 or TRBV12-4 and TRBJ2-2; 7 bases line up with TRBD1. There are 18 residues in the CDR3. V trimming: 3 bases; J trimming: 5 bases; junction bases outside the gene matches: 15. The CDR3 region has the DNA TGTGCCAGCAGTTTCTTTTCGGGACAGCGGTTAAAGACCGGGGAGCTGTTTTTT. Translation: CASSFFSGQRLKTGELFF.

This clonotype was counted ten times or more. CDR3 sequence (DNA): TGTGCCACCGGAAGGGGGGCGAACACCGGGGAGCTGTTTTTT. Encoded protein: CATGRGANTGELFF. V is TRBV24-1 and J is TRBJ2-2; D possibly matches TRBD1 or TRBD2 (6 bases each). V was shortened by 9 bases and J by 0 bases, with 10 bases between the two germline ends. Germline CDR1 KGHDR, CDR2 SFDVKD. The CDR3 loop spans 14 amino acids.

The V call is TRBV4-1, the J call TRBJ2-7, with 10 positions matching TRBD2. Germline V gives CDR1 MGHRA, CDR2 YSYEKL. Trimming removed 3 bases from V and 2 bases from J; junction bases left unmatched: 4. This CDR3 is 15 amino acids long. The chain's CDR3 is CASSQLAGATYEQYF. The CDR3 nucleotides read TGCGCCAGCAGCCAGCTAGCGGGGGCCACCTACGAGCAGTACTTC.

The CDR3 coding sequence is TGTGCCAGCAGCGTAGGGGGGCTAGCGGGGCCCAAAAACATTCAGTACTTC. It codes for CASSVGGLAGPKNIQYF. The chain uses TRBV9 and TRBJ2-4; TRBD2 aligns across 9 bases. The CDR3 has 17 residues. The V gene's germline CDR1 is SGDLS and CDR2 YYNGEE. The junction had 6 bases not matched to a gene; V was cut back by 0 bases and J by 2 bases.

This clonotype was counted ten times or more. J is TRBJ2-7 and V is TRBV7-8; the D gene could be TRBD1 or TRBD2 (5 bases each). Germline V gene data show CDR1 as SGHVS and CDR2 as FQNEAQ. The CDR3 contains 15 residues. V was pared by 0 bases and J by 1 base, with 10 bases between. The CDR3 sequence is CASSLAREGSYEQYF. The CDR3 coding sequence is TGTGCCAGCAGCTTAGCCCGAGAGGGGTCCTACGAGCAGTACTTC.

This clonotype was found many times. The chain is built from TRBV4-1 and TRBJ2-1, with 8 positions matching TRBD2. The CDR3 is 13 residues long. V shed 1 base and J 13 bases; nucleotides not matched to a gene: 6. Per germline, CDR1 MGHRA and CDR2 YSYEKL. As DNA, the CDR3 is TGCGCCAGCAGCCAAGTCCGGGAGGGCGAACAGTTCTTC. Protein sequence: CASSQVREGEQFF.

The chain links TRBV5-1 to TRBJ2-5; D uncertain. This CDR3 is built from 13 residues. With 1 base removed from V and 1 base from J, the gap between germline ends came to 5 bases. Germline V gene sequence: CDR1 SGHRS, CDR2 YFSETQ. The CDR3 coding sequence is TGCGCCAGCAGCTTGACCCCCCAAGAGACCCAGTACTTC. Protein: CASSLTPQETQYF.

The chain has TRBV2 and TRBJ1-1; D gene uncertain. CDR3 length: 14 amino acids. Deletions cut 6 bases from V and 4 bases from J, with 15 bases between. Germline CDR1 is SNHLY and CDR2 is FYNNEI. The CDR3 protein is CASSQVSRGTEAFF. As DNA, the CDR3 is TGTGCCAGCAGCCAAGTGAGCCGCGGCACTGAAGCTTTCTTT.

This clonotype was counted at least ten times. This sequence joins TRBV5-1 and TRBJ1-1; 8 positions match TRBD1. This CDR3 spans 15 amino acids. CDR1 SGHRS and CDR2 YFSETQ come from the germline V gene. V dropped 4 bases and J dropped 3; count of bases not matched to a gene: 8. CDR3 DNA: TGCGCCAGCAGCGAATTCAGGGGGCTTGACACTGAAGCTTTCTTT. Residues: CASSEFRGLDTEAFF.

This clonotype showed up many times. The junction departs from the called germline gene at one end, perhaps through a read error. CDR3 protein: CASSGGGGGPSDEQYF. CDR3 bases: TGTGCCAGCAGCGGCGGGGGGGGCGGACCCTCCGACGAGCAGTACTTC. The rearrangement links TRBV9 to TRBJ2-7, with TRBD2 identical over 9 bases. CDR1 and CDR2 (germline): SGDLS, YYNGEE. The CDR3 is made up of 16 amino acids. The full variable domain, rest sourced from reference TRBV9 and TRBJ2-7, is DSGVTQTPKHLITATGQRVTLRCSPRSGDLSVYWYQQSLDQGLQFLIQYYNGEERAKGNILERFSAQQFPDLHSELNLSSLELGDSALYFCASSGGGGGPSDEQYFGPGTRLTVT.

This clonotype occurred once. The rearrangement uses TRBV4-1 and TRBJ2-2; D remains ambiguous. This CDR3 contains 18 residues. The germline gives CDR1 MGHRA, CDR2 YSYEKL. V was trimmed by 1 base and J by 5 bases, leaving 20 bases between them. CDR3 sequence reads: CASSQASLAALRTGELFF. The CDR3 DNA follows: TGCGCCAGCAGCCAAGCCTCTTTGGCGGCCCTGCGGACCGGGGAGCTGTTTTTT.

This chain links TRBV4-1 with TRBJ1-5; a weak D match, TRBD1 (6 bases). V was pared by 4 bases and J by 0 bases, with 16 bases between. The CDR3 runs 17 residues. In germline, CDR1 is MGHRA, CDR2 YSYEKL. CDR3 loop: CASSRGDTFRSNQPQHF. DNA for the CDR3: TGCGCCAGCAGCCGGGGGGACACTTTTCGTAGCAATCAGCCCCAGCATTTT.

The gene calls are TRBV6-1 and TRBJ2-1, with TRBD2 matching 9 bases. The ends lost 2 bases at V and 5 bases at J; junction bases unmatched: 4. The CDR3 spans 15 residues. In germline, CDR1 is MNHNS, CDR2 SASEGT. DNA of the CDR3: TGTGCCAGCAGTGAAAGGAGCGGGAGGAACAATGAGCAGTTCTTC. This gives the protein CASSERSGRNNEQFF.

This clonotype was detected many times. The rearrangement links TRBV20-1 to TRBJ2-7; 9 bases are shared with TRBD2. Germline CDR1 reads DFQATT; CDR2 reads SNEGSKA (reference sequence). V was clipped by 5 bases and J by 4 bases; unmatched bases: 12. CDR3 length: 15 residues. The CDR3 sequence: CSAYDPREGLYEQYF. For the CDR3, the DNA is TGCAGTGCTTACGACCCGCGGGAGGGCCTATACGAGCAGTACTTC.

This clonotype was picked up many times. The chain carries TRBV20-1 and TRBJ2-7; TRBD2 agrees at 9 bases. The CDR3 extends over 17 amino acids. Germline V gives CDR1 DFQATT, CDR2 SNEGSKA (reference sequence). The trim removed 5 bases at V and 5 bases at J, leaving 19 bases unmatched. The CDR3 DNA reads as TGCAGTGCTTCCTATTTTAGCGGGAGCGAGGACCGGGACGAGCAGTACTTC. It encodes CSASYFSGSEDRDEQYF.

This clonotype was seen at least ten times. The chain carries TRBV6-1 and TRBJ2-7, with D hard to call. The germline CDR1 and CDR2 sequences are MNHNS and SASEGT. The CDR3 totals 14 residues. Trimming removed 5 bases at V and 0 bases at J, with 11 bases between. The CDR3 reads CASSSDTHSYEQYF. In DNA, the CDR3 is TGTGCCAGCAGTAGCGACACCCACTCCTACGAGCAGTACTTC.

The chain uses TRBV25-1 and TRBJ1-3; 7 bases line up with TRBD1. V was pared by 7 bases and J by 0 bases, with 6 bases of the junction left unmatched. The CDR3 runs 15 residues. Germline V gives CDR1 MGHDK, CDR2 SYGVNS. CDR3 bases: TGTGCCAGCACCTCGTACAGGGGCTCTGGAAACACCATATATTTT. Protein sequence: CASTSYRGSGNTIYF.

V and J are TRBV19 and TRBJ2-1, with no clear D. The CDR3 length is 16 residues. Germline CDR1 and CDR2: LNHDA and SQIVND (reference sequence). V shed 4 bases and J shed 0 bases, with 13 bases lying between them. The CDR3 sequence: CASSTWLPSSYNEQFF. The CDR3 DNA reads TGTGCCAGTAGTACATGGCTTCCGAGCTCCTACAATGAGCAGTTCTTC.

At least ten counts were recorded for this clonotype. The rearrangement joins TRBV11-3 to TRBJ2-7; possibly TRBD1 for D (6 bases). V gave up 4 bases and J gave up 3 bases, with 10 bases separating them. The CDR3 covers 13 residues. The germline V gene has CDR1 SGHNT and CDR2 YENEEA. Here the CDR3 DNA reads TGTGCCAGCAGCTACAGGGAAGGCTACGAGCAGTACTTC. Amino acid sequence: CASSYREGYEQYF.

This clonotype was found many times. The V and J genes are TRBV28 and TRBJ1-2, with D unclear. V was clipped by 6 bases and J by 6 bases, with 14 bases between them. CDR3 size: 13 residues. Germline V CDR1 and CDR2: MDHEN, SYDVKM. In nucleotides, the CDR3 is TGTGCCAGCAGCCCTATTGATCGGGATGGCTACACCTTC. As protein: CASSPIDRDGYTF.

This clonotype was seen at least ten times. The chain combines TRBV20-1 with TRBJ2-3; maybe TRBD1 (5 bases). Looked up from germline, CDR1 is DFQATT and CDR2 is SNEGSKA (reference sequence). The CDR3 covers 15 residues. The V end was cut by 0 bases, the J end by 2 bases, with 12 bases between. Here the CDR3 reads CSARDRVSPTDTQYF. Written as DNA, the CDR3 is TGCAGTGCTAGAGACAGGGTGAGCCCCACAGATACGCAGTATTTT.

The sample holds many counts of this clonotype. This chain uses TRBV3-1 with TRBJ1-4; 8 bases are shared with TRBD1. The germline V gene has CDR1 LGHDT and CDR2 YNNKEL (reference sequence). The CDR3 runs to 14 residues. The J segment lost 8 bases and the V segment lost 2 bases, leaving 4 bases of the junction unmatched. Here the CDR3 DNA reads TGTGCCAGCAGCCAACGGGACAGGCGAGAAAAACTGTTTTTT. This sequence encodes CASSQRDRREKLFF.

The chain employs TRBV25-1 and TRBJ1-5; TRBD1 matches at 7 bases. V dropped 5 bases and J dropped 0; count of bases not matched to a gene: 10. The CDR3 is 17 amino acids. Germline V lookup: CDR1 MGHDK, CDR2 SYGVNS. Here the CDR3 reads CASSSGTDAYSNQPQHF. DNA of the CDR3: TGTGCCAGCAGTTCCGGGACAGACGCCTATAGCAATCAGCCCCAGCATTTT.